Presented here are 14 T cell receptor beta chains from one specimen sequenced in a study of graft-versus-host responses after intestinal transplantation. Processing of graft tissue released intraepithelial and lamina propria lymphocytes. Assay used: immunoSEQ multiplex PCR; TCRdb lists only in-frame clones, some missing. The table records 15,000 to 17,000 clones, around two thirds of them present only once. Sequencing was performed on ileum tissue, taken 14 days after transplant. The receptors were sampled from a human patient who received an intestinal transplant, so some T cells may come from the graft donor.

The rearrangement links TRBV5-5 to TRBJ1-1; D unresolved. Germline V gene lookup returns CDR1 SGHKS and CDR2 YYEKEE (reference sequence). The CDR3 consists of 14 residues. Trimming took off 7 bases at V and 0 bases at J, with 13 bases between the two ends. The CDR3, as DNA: TGTGCCAGCTTCTGGTTTGGTATGAACACTGAAGCTTTCTTT. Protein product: CASFWFGMNTEAFF.

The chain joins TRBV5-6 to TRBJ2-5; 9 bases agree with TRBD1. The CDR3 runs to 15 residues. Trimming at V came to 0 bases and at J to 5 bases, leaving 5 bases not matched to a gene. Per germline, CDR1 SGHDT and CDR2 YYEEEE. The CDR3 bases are TGTGCCAGCAGCTTGGCCGGGACAGGGTGGGAGACCCAGTACTTC. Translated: CASSLAGTGWETQYF.

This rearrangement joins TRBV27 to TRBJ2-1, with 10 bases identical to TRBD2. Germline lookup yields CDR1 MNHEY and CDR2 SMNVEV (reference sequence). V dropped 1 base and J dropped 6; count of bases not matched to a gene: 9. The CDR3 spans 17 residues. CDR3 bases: TGTGCCAGCAGTTTATTTTCGGGACTAGCGACGTTCAATGAGCAGTTCTTC. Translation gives CASSLFSGLATFNEQFF.

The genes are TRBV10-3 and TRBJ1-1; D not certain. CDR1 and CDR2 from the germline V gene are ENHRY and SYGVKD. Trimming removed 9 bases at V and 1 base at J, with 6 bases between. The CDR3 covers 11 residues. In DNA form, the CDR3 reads TGTGCCATAGGCTCGAACACTGAAGCTTTCTTT. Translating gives CAIGSNTEAFF.

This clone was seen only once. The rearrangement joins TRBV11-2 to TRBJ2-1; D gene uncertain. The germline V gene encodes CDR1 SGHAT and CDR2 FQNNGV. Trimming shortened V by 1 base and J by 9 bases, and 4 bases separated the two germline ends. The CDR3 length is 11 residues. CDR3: CASSLVLEQFF. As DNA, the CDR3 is TGTGCCAGCAGCTTAGTGCTTGAGCAGTTCTTC.

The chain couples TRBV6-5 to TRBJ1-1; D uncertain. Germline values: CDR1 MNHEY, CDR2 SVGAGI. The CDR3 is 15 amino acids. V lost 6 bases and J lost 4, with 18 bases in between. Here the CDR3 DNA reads TGTGCCAGCAGATCCCGGGGAGCTGGTGTCACTGAAGCTTTCTTT. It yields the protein CASRSRGAGVTEAFF.

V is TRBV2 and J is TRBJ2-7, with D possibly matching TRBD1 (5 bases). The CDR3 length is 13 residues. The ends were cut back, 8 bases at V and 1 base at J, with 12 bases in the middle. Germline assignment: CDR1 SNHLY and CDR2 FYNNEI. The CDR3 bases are TGTGCCAGCGCAGGGTCCTCTTCCTACGAGCAGTACTTC. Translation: CASAGSSSYEQYF.

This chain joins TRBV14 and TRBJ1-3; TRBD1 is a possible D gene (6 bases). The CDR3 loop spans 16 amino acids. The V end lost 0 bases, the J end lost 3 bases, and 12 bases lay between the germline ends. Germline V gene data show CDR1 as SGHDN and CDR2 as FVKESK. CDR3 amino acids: CASSQEVGGYGNTIYF. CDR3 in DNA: TGTGCCAGCAGCCAAGAAGTAGGGGGATATGGAAACACCATATATTTT.

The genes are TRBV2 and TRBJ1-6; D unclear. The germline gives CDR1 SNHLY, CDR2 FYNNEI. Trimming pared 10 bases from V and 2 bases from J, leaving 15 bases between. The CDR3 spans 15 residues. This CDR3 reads CATKRAAAYNSPLHF. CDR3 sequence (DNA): TGTGCCACCAAACGGGCGGCAGCCTATAATTCACCCCTCCACTTT.

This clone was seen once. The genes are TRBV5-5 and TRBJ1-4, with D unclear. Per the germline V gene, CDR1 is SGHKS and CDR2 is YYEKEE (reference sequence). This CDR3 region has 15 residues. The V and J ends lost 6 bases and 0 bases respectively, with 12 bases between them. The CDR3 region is CASTPPTATNEKLFF. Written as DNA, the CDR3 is TGTGCCAGCACCCCCCCCACCGCAACTAATGAAAAACTGTTTTTT. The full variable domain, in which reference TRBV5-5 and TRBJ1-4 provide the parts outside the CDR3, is DAGVTQSPTHLIKTRGQQVTLRCSPISGHKSVSWYQQVLGQGPQFIFQYYEKEERGRGNFPDRFSARQFPNYSSELNVNALLLGDSALYLCASTPPTATNEKLFFGSGTQLSVL.

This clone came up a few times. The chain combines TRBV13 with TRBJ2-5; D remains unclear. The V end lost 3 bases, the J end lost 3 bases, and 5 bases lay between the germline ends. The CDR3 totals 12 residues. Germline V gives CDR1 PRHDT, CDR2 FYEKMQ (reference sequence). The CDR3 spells CASSFGEETQYF. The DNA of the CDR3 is TGTGCCAGCAGCTTTGGGGAAGAGACCCAGTACTTC. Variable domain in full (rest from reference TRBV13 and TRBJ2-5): AAGVIQSPRHLIKEKRETATLKCYPIPRHDTVYWYQQGPGQDPQFLISFYEKMQSDKGSIPDRFSAQQFSDYHSELNMSSLELGDSALYFCASSFGEETQYFGPGTRLLVL.

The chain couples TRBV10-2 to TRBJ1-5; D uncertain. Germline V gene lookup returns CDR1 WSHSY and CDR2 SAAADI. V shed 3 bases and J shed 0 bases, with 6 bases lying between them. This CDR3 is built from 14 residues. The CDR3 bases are TGCGCCAGCAGTGACCTTTATAGCAATCAGCCCCAGCATTTT. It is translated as CASSDLYSNQPQHF.

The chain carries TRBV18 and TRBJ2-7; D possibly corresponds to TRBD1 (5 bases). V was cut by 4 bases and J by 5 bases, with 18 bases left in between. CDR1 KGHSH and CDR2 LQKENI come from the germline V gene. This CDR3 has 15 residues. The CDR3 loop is CASSQGAFTPNEQYF. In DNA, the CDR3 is TGTGCCAGCTCACAAGGGGCCTTTACTCCTAACGAGCAGTACTTC.

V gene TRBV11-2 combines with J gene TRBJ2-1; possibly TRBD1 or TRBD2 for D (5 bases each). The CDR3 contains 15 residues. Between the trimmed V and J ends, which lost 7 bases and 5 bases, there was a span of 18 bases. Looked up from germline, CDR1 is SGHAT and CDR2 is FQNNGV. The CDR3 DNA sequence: TGTGCCAGCATCGACCCCCGGGACCCTGACAATGAGCAGTTCTTC. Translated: CASIDPRDPDNEQFF.